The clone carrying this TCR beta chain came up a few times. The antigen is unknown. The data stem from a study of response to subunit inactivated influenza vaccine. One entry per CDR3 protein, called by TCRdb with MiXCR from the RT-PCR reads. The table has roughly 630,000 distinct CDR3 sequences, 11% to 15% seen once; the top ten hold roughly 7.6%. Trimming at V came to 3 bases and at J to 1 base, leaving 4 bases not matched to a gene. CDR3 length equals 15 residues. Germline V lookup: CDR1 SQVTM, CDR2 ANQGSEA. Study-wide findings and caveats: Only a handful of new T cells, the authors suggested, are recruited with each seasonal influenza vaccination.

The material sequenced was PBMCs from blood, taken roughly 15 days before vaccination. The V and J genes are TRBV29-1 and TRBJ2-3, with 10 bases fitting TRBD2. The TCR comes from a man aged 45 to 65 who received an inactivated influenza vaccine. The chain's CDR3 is CSVERLAGGTDTQYF. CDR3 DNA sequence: TGCAGCGTTGAGAGGCTAGCGGGAGGCACAGATACGCAGTATTTT.